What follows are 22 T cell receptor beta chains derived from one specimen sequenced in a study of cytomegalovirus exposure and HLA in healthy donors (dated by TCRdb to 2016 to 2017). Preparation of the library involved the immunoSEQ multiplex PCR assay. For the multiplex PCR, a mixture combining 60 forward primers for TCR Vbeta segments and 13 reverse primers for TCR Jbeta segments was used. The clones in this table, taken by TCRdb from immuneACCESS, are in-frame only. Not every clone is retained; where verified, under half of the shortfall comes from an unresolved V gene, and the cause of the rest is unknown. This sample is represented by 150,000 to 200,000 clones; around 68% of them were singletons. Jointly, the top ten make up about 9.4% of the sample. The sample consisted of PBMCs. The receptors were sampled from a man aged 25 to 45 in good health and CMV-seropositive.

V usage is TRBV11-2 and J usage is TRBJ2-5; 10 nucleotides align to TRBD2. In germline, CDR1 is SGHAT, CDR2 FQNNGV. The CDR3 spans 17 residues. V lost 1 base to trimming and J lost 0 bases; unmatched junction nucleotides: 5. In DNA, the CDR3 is TGTGCCAGCAGCTTAGTTTCCCTAGCGGGAGACCAAGAGACCCAGTACTTC. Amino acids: CASSLVSLAGDQETQYF. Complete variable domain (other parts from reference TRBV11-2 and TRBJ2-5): EAGVAQSPRYKIIEKRQSVAFWCNPISGHATLYWYQQILGQGPKLLIQFQNNGVVDDSQLPKDRFSAERLKGVDSTLKIQPAKLEDSAVYLCASSLVSLAGDQETQYFGPGTRLLVL.

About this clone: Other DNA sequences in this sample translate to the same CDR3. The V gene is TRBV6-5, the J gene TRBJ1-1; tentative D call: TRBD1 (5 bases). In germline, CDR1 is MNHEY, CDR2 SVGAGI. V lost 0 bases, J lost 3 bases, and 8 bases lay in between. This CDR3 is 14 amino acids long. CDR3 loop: CASSYSDIYTEAFF. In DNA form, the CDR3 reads TGTGCCAGCAGTTACTCGGACATTTACACTGAAGCTTTCTTT.

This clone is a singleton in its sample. The CDR3 DNA reads as TGTGCCACCCACAATAGCGCGGCTGGGGCCAACGTCCTGACTTTC. Encoded protein: CATHNSAAGANVLTF. V usage is TRBV28 and J usage is TRBJ2-6; D perhaps matches TRBD2 (5 bases). Germline lookup yields CDR1 MDHEN and CDR2 SYDVKM. This CDR3 is 15 amino acids long. The V and J ends lost 10 bases and 2 bases respectively, with 15 bases between them.

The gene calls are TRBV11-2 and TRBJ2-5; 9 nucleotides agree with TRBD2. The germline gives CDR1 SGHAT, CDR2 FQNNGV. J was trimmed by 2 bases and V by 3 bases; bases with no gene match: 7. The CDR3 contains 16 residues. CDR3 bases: TGTGCCAGCAGCTTGTCCGGGACTAGCTTACAAGAGACCCAGTACTTC. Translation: CASSLSGTSLQETQYF.

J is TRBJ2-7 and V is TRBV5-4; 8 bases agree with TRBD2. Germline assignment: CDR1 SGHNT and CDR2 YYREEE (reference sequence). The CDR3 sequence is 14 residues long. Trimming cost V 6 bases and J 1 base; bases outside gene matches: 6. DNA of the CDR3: TGTGCCAGCACCCTTAGCGGGATTTCCTACGAGCAGTACTTC. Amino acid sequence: CASTLSGISYEQYF.

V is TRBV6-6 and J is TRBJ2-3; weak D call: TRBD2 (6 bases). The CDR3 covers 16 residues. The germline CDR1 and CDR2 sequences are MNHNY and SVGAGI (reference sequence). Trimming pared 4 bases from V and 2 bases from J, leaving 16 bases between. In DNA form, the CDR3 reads TGTGCCAGCAGTTTCTCGACTGGGGGGACCACAGATACGCAGTATTTT. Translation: CASSFSTGGTTDTQYF.

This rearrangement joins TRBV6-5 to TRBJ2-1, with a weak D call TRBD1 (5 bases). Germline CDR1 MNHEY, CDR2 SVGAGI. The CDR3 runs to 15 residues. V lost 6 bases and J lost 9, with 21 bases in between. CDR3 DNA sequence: TGTGCCAGCAGCCTCAAGGTGGGCAGGCAGGGTGAGCAGTTCTTC. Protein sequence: CASSLKVGRQGEQFF.

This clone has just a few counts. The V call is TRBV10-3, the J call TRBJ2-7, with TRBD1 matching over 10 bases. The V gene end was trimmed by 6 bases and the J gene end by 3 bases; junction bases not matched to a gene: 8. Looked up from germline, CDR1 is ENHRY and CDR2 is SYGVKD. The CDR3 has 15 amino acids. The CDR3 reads CAISSSGTGVYEQYF. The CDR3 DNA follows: TGTGCCATCAGCTCATCCGGGACAGGGGTCTACGAGCAGTACTTC.

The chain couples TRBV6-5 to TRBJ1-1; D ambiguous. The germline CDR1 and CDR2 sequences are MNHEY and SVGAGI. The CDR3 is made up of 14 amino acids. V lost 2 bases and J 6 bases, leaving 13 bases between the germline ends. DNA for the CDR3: TGTGCCAGCAGTTACCTGGGAGTCGGGGCTGAAGCTTTCTTT. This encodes CASSYLGVGAEAFF.

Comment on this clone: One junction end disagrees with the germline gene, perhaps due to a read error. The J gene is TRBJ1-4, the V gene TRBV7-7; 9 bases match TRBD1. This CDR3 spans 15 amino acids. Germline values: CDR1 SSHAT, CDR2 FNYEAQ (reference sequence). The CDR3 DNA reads TGTGCTAGCAGCCCTGGGACAGGGTCAAATGAAAAACTGTTTTTT. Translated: CASSPGTGSNEKLFF.

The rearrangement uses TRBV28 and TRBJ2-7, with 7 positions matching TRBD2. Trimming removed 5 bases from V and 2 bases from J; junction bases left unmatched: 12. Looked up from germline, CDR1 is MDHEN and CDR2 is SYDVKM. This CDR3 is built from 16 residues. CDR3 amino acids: CASSTGGRIGTYEQYF. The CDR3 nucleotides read TGTGCCAGCAGTACGGGGGGACGGATTGGGACCTACGAGCAGTACTTC.

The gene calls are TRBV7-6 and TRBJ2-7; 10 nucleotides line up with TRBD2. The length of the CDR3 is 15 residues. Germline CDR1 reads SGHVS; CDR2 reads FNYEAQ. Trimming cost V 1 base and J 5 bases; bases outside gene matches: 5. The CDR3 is CASSLGGLAGDEQYF. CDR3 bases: TGTGCCAGCAGCTTAGGAGGTCTAGCGGGAGACGAGCAGTACTTC.

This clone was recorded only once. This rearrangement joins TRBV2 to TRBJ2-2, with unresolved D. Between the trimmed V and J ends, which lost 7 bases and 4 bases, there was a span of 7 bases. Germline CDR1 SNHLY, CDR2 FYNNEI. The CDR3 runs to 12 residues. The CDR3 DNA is TGTGCCAGCACTAGGAGCACCGGGGAGCTGTTTTTT. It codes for CASTRSTGELFF.

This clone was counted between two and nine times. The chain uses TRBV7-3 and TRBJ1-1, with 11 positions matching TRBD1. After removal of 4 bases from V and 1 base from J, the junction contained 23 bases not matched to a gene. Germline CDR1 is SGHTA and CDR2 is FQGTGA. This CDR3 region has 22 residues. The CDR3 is CASSYKRGTGGRPSLKNTEAFF. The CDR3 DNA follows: TGTGCCAGCAGCTATAAACGCGGGACAGGGGGACGTCCCTCATTGAAGAACACTGAAGCTTTCTTT.

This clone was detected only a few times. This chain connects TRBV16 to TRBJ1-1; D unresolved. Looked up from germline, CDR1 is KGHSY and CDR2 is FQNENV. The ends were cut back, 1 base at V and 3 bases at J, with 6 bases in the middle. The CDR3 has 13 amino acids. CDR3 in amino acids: CASSQWPYTEAFF. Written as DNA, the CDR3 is TGTGCCAGCAGCCAATGGCCGTACACTGAAGCTTTCTTT. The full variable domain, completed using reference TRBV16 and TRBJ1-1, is GEEVAQTPKHLVRGEGQKAKLYCAPIKGHSYVFWYQQVLKNEFKFLISFQNENVFDETGMPKERFSAKCLPNSPCSLEIQATKLEDSAVYFCASSQWPYTEAFFGQGTRLTVV.

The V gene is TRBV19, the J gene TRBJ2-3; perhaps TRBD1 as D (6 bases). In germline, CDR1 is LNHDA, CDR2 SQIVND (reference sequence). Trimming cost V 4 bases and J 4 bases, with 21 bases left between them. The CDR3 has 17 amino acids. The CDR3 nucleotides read TGTGCCAGTAGTAAGGAAACAGGGATGAGTTTCCCAGATACGCAGTATTTT. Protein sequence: CASSKETGMSFPDTQYF.

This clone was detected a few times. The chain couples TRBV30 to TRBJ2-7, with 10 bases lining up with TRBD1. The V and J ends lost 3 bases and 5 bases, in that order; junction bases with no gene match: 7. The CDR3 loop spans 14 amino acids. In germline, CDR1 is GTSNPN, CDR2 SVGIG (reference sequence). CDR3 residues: CAWSMGQGRHEQYF. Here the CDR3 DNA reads TGTGCCTGGAGCATGGGACAGGGGAGGCACGAGCAGTACTTC.

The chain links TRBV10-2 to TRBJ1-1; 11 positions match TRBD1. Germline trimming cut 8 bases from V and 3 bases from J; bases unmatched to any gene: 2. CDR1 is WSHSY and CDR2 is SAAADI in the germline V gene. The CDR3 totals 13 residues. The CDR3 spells CASGQGAYTEAFF. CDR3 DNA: TGCGCCAGCGGACAGGGGGCGTACACTGAAGCTTTCTTT.

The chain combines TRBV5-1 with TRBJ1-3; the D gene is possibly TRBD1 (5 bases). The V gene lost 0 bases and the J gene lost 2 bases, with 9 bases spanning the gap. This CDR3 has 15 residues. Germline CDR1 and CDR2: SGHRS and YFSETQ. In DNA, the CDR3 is TGCGCCAGCAGCTTGGGACAGCTCCCTGGAAACACCATATATTTT. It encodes CASSLGQLPGNTIYF.

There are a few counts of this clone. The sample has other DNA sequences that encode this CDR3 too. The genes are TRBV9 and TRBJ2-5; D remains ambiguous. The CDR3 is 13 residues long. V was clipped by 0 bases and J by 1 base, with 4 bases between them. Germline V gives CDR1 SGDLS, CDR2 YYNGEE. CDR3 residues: CASSVAGQETQYF. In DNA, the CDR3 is TGTGCCAGCAGCGTAGCAGGCCAAGAGACCCAGTACTTC.

CDR3 bases: TGTGCCAGCAGCTTATTAGAGGGCGGGACAGAGTTTAATAACTATGGCTACACCTTC. Protein product: CASSLLEGGTEFNNYGYTF. This chain joins TRBV7-8 and TRBJ1-2; 7 bases match TRBD1. V shed 2 bases and J 1 base; nucleotides not matched to a gene: 16. CDR1 and CDR2 from the germline V gene are SGHVS and FQNEAQ. The CDR3 totals 19 residues.

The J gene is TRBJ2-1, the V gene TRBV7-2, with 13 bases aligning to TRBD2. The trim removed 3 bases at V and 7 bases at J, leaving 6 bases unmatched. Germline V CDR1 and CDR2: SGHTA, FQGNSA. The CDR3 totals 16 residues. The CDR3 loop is CASSFPGLAGSNEQFF. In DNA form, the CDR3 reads TGTGCCAGCAGCTTCCCGGGACTAGCGGGATCTAATGAGCAGTTCTTC. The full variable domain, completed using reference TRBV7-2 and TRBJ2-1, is GAGVSQSPSNKVTEKGKDVELRCDPISGHTALYWYRQSLGQGLEFLIYFQGNSAPDKSGLPSDRFSAERTGGSVSTLTIQRTQQEDSAVYLCASSFPGLAGSNEQFFGPGTRLTVL.